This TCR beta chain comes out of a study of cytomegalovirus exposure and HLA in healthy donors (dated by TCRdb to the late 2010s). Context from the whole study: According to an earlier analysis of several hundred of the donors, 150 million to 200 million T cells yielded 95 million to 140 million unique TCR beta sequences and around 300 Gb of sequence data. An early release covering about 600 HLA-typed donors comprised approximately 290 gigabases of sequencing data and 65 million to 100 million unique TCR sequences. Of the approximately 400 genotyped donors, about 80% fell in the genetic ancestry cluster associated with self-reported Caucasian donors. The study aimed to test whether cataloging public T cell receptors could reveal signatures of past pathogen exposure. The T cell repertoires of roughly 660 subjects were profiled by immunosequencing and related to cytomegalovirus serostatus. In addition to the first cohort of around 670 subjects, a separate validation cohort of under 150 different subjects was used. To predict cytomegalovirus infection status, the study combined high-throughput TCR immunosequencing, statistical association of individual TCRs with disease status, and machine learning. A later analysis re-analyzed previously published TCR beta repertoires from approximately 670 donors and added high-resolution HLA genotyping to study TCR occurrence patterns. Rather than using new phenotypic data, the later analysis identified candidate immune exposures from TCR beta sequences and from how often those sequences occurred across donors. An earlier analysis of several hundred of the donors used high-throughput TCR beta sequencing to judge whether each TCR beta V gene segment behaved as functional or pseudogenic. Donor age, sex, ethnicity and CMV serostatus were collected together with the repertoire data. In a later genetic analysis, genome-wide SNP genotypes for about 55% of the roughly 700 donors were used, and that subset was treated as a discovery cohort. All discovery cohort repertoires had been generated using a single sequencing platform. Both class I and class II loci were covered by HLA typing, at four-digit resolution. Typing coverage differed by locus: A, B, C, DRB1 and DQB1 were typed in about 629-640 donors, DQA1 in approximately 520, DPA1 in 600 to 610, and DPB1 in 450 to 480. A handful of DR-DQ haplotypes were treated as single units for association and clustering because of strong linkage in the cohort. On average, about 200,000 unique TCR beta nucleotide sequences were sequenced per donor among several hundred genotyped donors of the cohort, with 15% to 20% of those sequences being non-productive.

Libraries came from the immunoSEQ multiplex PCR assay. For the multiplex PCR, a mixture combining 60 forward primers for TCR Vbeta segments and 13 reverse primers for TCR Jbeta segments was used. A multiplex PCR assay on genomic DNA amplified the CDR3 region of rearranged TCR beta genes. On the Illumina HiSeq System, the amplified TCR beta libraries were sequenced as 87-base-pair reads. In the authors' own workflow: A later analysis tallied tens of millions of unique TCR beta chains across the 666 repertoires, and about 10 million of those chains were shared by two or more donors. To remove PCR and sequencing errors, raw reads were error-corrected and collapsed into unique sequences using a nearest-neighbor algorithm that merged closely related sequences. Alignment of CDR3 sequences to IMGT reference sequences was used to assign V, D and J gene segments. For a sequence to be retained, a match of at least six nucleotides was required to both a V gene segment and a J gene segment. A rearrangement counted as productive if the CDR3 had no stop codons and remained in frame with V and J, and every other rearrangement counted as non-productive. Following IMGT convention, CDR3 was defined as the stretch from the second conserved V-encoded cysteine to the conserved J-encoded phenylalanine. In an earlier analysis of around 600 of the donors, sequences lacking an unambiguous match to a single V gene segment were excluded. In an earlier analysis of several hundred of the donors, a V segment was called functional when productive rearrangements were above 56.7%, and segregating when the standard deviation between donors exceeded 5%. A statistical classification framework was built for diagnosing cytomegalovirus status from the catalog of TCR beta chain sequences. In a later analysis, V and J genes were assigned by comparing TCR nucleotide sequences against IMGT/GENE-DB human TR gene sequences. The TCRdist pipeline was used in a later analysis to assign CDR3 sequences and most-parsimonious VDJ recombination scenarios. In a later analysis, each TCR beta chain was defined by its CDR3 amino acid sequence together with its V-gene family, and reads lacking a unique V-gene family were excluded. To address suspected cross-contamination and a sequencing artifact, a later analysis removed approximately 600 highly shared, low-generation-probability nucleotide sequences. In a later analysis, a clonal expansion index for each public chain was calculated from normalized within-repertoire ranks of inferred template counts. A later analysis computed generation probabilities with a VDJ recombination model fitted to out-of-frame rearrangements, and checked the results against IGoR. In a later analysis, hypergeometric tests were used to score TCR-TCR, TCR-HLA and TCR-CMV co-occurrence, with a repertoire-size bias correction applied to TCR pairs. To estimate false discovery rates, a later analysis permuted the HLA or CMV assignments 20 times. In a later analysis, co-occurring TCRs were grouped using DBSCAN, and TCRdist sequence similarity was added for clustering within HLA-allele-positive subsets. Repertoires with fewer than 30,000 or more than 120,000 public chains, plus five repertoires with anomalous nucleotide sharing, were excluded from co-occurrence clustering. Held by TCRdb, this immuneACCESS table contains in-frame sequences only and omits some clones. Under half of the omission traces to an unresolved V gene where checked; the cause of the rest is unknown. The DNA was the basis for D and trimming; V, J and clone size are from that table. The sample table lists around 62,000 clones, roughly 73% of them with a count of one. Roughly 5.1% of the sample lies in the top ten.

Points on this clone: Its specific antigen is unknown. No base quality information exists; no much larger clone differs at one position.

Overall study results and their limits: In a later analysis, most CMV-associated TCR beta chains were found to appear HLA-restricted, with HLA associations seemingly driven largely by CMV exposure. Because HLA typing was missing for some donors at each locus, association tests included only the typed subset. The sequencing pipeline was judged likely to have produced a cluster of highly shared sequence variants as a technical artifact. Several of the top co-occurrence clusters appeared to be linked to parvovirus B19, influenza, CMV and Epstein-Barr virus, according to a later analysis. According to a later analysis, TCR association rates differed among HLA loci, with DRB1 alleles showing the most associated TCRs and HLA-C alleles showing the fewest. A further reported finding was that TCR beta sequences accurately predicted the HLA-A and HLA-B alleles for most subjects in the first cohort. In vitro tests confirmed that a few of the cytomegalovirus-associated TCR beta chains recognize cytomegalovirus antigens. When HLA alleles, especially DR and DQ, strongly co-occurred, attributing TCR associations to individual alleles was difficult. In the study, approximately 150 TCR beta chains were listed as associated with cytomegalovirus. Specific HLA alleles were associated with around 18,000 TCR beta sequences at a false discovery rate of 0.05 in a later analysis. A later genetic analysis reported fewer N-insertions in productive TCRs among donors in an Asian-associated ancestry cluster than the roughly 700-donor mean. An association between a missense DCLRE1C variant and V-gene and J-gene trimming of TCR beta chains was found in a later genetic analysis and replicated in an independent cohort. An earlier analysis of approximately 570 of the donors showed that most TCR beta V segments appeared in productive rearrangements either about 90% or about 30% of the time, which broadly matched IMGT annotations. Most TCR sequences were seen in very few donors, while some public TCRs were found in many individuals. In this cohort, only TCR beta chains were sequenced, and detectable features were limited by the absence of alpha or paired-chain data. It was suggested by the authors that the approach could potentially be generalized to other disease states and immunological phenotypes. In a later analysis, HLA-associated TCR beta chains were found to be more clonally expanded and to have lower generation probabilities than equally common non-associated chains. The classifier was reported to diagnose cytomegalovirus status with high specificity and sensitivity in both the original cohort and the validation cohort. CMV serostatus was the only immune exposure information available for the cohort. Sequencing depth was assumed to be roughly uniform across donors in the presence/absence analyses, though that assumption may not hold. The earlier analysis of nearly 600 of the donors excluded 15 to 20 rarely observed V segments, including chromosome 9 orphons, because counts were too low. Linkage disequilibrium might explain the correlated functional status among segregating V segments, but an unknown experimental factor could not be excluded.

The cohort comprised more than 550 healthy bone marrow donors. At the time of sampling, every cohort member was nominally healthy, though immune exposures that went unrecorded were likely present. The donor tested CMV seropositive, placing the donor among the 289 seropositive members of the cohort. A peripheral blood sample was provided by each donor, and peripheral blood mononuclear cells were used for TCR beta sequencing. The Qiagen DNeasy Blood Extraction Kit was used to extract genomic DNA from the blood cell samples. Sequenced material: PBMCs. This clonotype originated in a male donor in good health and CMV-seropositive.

CDR3 protein: CASGGLGWNTGELFF. The sequence in DNA is TGTGCCAGCGGGGGCCTGGGGTGGAACACCGGGGAGCTGTTTTTT. The V and J genes are TRBV7-6 and TRBJ2-2; TRBD1 is possibly the D segment (6 matching bases). V is reduced by 8 bases and J by 1 base, leaving a spacing of 14 bases between them. Including the terminal cysteine and phenylalanine, the CDR3 comprises 15 residues. Only the CDR3 DNA stays, 45 bases, in frame from base 1. CDR1 is given as SGHVS and CDR2 as FNYEAQ, both from the germline V gene.